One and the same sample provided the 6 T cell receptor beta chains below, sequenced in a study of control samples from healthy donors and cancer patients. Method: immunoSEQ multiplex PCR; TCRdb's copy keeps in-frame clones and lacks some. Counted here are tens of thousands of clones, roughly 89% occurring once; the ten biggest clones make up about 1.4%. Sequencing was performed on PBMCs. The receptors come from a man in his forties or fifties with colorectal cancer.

The CDR3 nucleotides are TGTGCCAGCAGTGAGGAACAGACGCAGTTCTTC. Protein product: CASSEEQTQFF. The rearrangement uses TRBV2 and TRBJ2-1, with D unclear. The length of the CDR3 is 11 residues. Per the germline V gene, CDR1 is SNHLY and CDR2 is FYNNEI. The V end lost 3 bases, the J end lost 12 bases, and 9 bases lay between the germline ends.

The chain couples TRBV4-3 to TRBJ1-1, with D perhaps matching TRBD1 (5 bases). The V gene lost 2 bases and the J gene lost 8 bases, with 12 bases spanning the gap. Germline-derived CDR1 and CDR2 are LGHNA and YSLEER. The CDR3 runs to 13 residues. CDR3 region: CASSQSRAREAFF. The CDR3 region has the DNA TGCGCCAGCAGCCAATCCAGGGCCCGAGAAGCTTTCTTT.

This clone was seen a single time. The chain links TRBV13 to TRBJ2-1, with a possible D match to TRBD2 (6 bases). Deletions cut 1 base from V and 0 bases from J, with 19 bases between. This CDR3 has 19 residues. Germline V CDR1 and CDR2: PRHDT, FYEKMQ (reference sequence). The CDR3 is CASSLEVGGPSSSYNEQFF. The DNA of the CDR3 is TGTGCCAGCAGCTTAGAGGTGGGGGGACCTTCTAGCTCCTACAATGAGCAGTTCTTC. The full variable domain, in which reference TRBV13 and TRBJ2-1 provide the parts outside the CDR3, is AAGVIQSPRHLIKEKRETATLKCYPIPRHDTVYWYQQGPGQDPQFLISFYEKMQSDKGSIPDRFSAQQFSDYHSELNMSSLELGDSALYFCASSLEVGGPSSSYNEQFFGPGTRLTVL.

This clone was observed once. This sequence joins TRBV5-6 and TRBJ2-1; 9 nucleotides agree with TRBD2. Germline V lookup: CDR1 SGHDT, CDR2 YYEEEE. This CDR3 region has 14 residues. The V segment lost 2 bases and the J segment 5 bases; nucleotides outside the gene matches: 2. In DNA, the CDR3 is TGTGCCAGCAGCTTAGTAGCGGGAGACAATGAGCAGTTCTTC. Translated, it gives CASSLVAGDNEQFF.

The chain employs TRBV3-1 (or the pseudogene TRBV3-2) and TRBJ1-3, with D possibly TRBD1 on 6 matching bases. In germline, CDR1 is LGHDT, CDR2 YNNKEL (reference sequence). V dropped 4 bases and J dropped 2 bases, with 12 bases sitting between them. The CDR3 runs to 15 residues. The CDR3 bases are TGTGCCAGCAGCCCCACAGGGTTCACTGGAAACACCATATATTTT. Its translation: CASSPTGFTGNTIYF.

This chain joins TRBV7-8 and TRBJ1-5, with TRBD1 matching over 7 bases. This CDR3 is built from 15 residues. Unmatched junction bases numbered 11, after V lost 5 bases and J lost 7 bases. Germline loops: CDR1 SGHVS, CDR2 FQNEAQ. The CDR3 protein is CASSRGQFHHQPQHF. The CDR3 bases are TGTGCCAGCAGCCGGGGACAGTTCCACCACCAGCCCCAGCATTTT.